This T cell receptor (beta chain) was recovered during a study of T cells after yellow fever vaccination (dated by TCRdb to between 2019 and 2020). Background on the whole study: The SMART-Seq v4 Ultra Low Input RNA kit was used to prepare libraries from fractions with low cell numbers. Blood was collected at multiple timepoints before and after primary and secondary immunization, and bulk PBMC replicates and cell subsets were isolated. To track T-cell clones before and after primary and booster YFV17D yellow fever vaccination, bulk TCR alpha and beta repertoires were sequenced longitudinally. The cohort comprised two healthy male donors, one aged 18 to 29 and one aged 30 to 40 years. The investigation overall reported the following: Compared with the primary T-cell response, the secondary T-cell response was weaker but faster, peaking on day 5 rather than day 15. Most clones expanded after primary vaccination (around 96% of CD4 and 80% to 90% of CD8) were re-detected after the booster, suggesting that broad memory maintenance occurred. FACS-sorted repertoires could contain abundant contaminating clonotypes from the bulk population, so computational filtering was required. Because the study included only two donors, the extent to which the findings can be generalized is limited. A small fraction of clonotypes showed up in both the CD4 and CD8 compartments, probably as a result of convergent recombination.

This clonotype was seen many times. The target of this receptor is not known. No much larger clone is present one base from it, and per-base qualities are unavailable. The sample was run on an Illumina NovaSeq 6000. TCR cDNA was synthesized by 5'RACE template switching, which introduced a universal primer site and unique molecular identifiers. Priming for cDNA synthesis came from both the TCR alpha and TCR beta constant segments. Library amplification used two PCR steps, and the second PCR step added sample barcodes and sequencing adapters. Sequencing of libraries was performed on Illumina HiSeq 2500 (2x100 bp) or NovaSeq (2x150 bp). Concerning the study's data processing: Demultiplexing of reads and collapsing into UMI consensus sequences were performed with MIGEC, and V(D)J alignment was carried out with MiXCR. Using edgeR on replicate PBMC samples, clonotypes were called vaccine-responding if FDR was below 0.01 and the log2 fold change was above 5 up to day 15. Each bulk clonotype was labeled CD4 or CD8 based on which sequenced repertoire, CD4 or CD8, contained the clonotype at higher abundance. TCRdb reanalyzed the raw reads on its own, using fastp at Q25 for trimming and MiXCR for clone calling, and kept in-frame beta chains. Entries are consolidated by CDR3 protein sequence, retaining the most common genes and DNA. The V and J calls were not made by the authors but by TCRdb's processing. This sample is represented by about 320,000 distinct CDR3 sequences; approximately 4.5% of them were singletons. Together, the top ten hold roughly 21% of the sample.

The treatment or condition label for this specimen denotes: live attenuated yellow fever vaccine strain. At every blood-draw timepoint, two biological replicates of bulk PBMCs were collected. A standard Ficoll-Paque protocol was used to isolate PBMCs from peripheral blood. RNA was extracted with TriZol from bulk PBMCs, CD4 and CD8 fractions, and dextramer-positive and dextramer-negative fractions. From a lookup of the germline V gene, CDR1 and CDR2 are MGHRA and YSYEKL. Inclusive of the bounding cysteine and phenylalanine, the CDR3 is 15 residues long. Here the CDR3 DNA is all that survives: 45 bases in frame from base 1. Trimming costs V 0 bases and J 1 base, and their ends lie 9 bases apart.

This sequence originates from a man aged 18 to 30 who received the YFV17D yellow fever vaccine. The chain was built from TRBV4-1 and TRBJ1-1; no D segment can be confidently identified. The sequences come from PBMCs, collected 15 days after the yellow fever booster vaccination. This receptor carries the CDR3 CASSQDSRGNTEAFF. The nucleotide sequence reads TGCGCCAGCAGCCAAGATTCCCGGGGGAACACTGAAGCTTTCTTT.